This T cell receptor beta chain was captured by sequencing in a study of T cells in Graves' hyperthyroidism and ophthalmopathy. RNA transcripts gave rise to amplified TCR beta CDR3 regions. First-round RT-PCR targeting the TCR CDR3 was performed with the HTBI primer set. From the multiplex PCR reads, TCRdb called clonotypes with MiXCR, one entry per CDR3 protein. The table lists a few hundred thousand distinct CDR3 sequences, roughly 20% of them singletons. The germline gives CDR1 ENHRY, CDR2 SYGVKD. J lost 1 base, V lost 3 bases, and 4 bases had no gene match. The CDR3 consists of 15 residues. This clonotype was detected many times. Its specificity is not known. Absence of ophthalmopathy progression within 18 months defined stable Graves' hyperthyroidism. Diagnostic decisions used clinical symptoms, serum thyroxine and TRAb, thyroid ultrasound and orbital computed tomography. Fresh peripheral blood, about 9.6 ml, yielded the PBMCs.

The study's findings and limits: Researchers report that a 13 V-J model separated ophthalmopathy from stable hyperthyroidism.

This chain uses TRBV10-3 with TRBJ2-7; 9 nucleotides match TRBD1. The TCR comes from a man between 18 and 29 years old with Graves' hyperthyroidism. Material for sequencing was blood. As DNA, the CDR3 is TGTGCCATCAGTGATTCGGGACAGGGATCCTACGAGCAGTACTTC. Translation: CAISDSGQGSYEQYF.